These 5 T cell receptor beta chains originate from one sample sequenced in a study of T-cell reconstitution after alpha-beta-depleted transplantation in children (dated by TCRdb to 2016 to 2017). Library preparation used PCR. TCRdb names Illumina HiSeq 2500 as the instrument used. TCR library preparation used molecular barcoding, with unique molecular identifiers applied to normalize quantification of the TCRbeta repertoire. Using fastp at Q25 and MiXCR, TCRdb reprocessed the public reads and kept productive beta chains. Each entry is one CDR3 protein sequence, shown with its most common DNA and genes. The sample data list more than 550,000 distinct CDR3 sequences, and 10% of these were observed just once. The ten largest clonotypes hold roughly 4% of the sample. The input for sequencing was PBMCs from the stem cell graft donor, taken from the stem cell graft. The receptors were gathered from a human donor who donated a stem cell graft to a child with acute myeloid leukemia.

The sample holds a few counts of this clonotype. This chain joins TRBV24-1 and TRBJ2-1; a possible D gene is TRBD1 (6 bases). V shed 1 base and J shed 14 bases, with 14 bases lying between them. Germline V gives CDR1 KGHDR, CDR2 SFDVKD. The CDR3 totals 13 residues. CDR3 protein: CATSDFLPQGEFF. The CDR3 DNA follows: TGTGCCACCAGTGATTTTCTGCCACAGGGTGAGTTCTTC.

V and J are TRBV3-1 and TRBJ2-5, with D possibly matching TRBD2 (6 bases). CDR1 LGHDT and CDR2 YNNKEL come from the germline V gene (reference sequence). Trimming shortened V by 0 bases and J by 4 bases, and 9 bases separated the two germline ends. The length of the CDR3 is 14 residues. The CDR3 sequence: CASSQEEGSETQYF. The CDR3 DNA sequence: TGTGCCAGCAGCCAAGAGGAGGGGTCAGAGACCCAGTACTTC.

This clonotype was counted ten times or more. The V call is TRBV5-8, the J call TRBJ2-1; 8 bases fit TRBD2. The CDR3 contains 16 residues. The germline V gene encodes CDR1 SGHTS and CDR2 YDEGEE. V shed 0 bases, J shed 3 bases, and the junction held 5 bases outside the gene matches. The CDR3 here is CASSLAVTSGYNEQFF. As DNA, the CDR3 is TGTGCCAGCAGCTTGGCCGTCACTAGCGGCTACAATGAGCAGTTCTTC.

This clonotype was seen a handful of times. The chain joins TRBV6-5 to TRBJ2-7; TRBD2 matches 11 bases. Germline CDR1 is MNHEY and CDR2 is SVGAGI. This CDR3 spans 16 amino acids. Trimming at V came to 2 bases and at J to 0 bases, leaving 3 bases not matched to a gene. CDR3 sequence reads: CASSYPGTSGSYEQYF. The DNA for the CDR3 is TGTGCCAGCAGTTACCCTGGGACTAGCGGCTCCTACGAGCAGTACTTC.

This clonotype was seen a few times. The chain combines TRBV27 with TRBJ2-2; D is possibly TRBD1 or TRBD2 (5 bases each). The germline V gene has CDR1 MNHEY and CDR2 SMNVEV (reference sequence). V lost 3 bases and J 2 bases, leaving 16 bases between the germline ends. This CDR3 is 17 amino acids long. The CDR3 DNA reads TGTGCCAGCAGTTTTAAGGGGCAGGACTTTAACACCGGGGAGCTGTTTTTT. Translated: CASSFKGQDFNTGELFF.